A single sample is the source of the 7 T cell receptor beta chains below, sequenced in a study of cytomegalovirus exposure and HLA in healthy donors. 60 Vbeta and 13 Jbeta primers were used in PCR. Sequencing used immunoSEQ multiplex PCR; TCRdb keeps in-frame clones, though not all of them. This sample lists roughly 70,000 clones; its ten largest clones have approximately 7.5%. The sequenced sample consisted of PBMCs. The receptors derive from a female donor in good health and CMV-seropositive.

This sequence joins TRBV4-3 and TRBJ2-3; the D gene is possibly TRBD2 (5 bases). The CDR3 extends over 18 amino acids. With 0 bases removed from V and 0 bases from J, the gap between germline ends came to 16 bases. CDR1 is LGHNA and CDR2 is YSLEER in the germline V gene. CDR3 nucleotide sequence: TGCGCCAGCAGCCAAGATACGGGAACCAAAACTAGCACAGATACGCAGTATTTT. Translation gives CASSQDTGTKTSTDTQYF.

The chain joins TRBV5-6 to TRBJ1-2; D uncertain. The V and J ends lost 1 base and 3 bases respectively, with 13 bases between them. The CDR3 is 15 amino acids. The germline CDR1 and CDR2 sequences are SGHDT and YYEEEE. The CDR3 region has the DNA TGTGCCAGCAGCTTGAGAACTCGCCGATACTATGGCTACACCTTC. It specifies CASSLRTRRYYGYTF. Looking up the rest from reference TRBV5-6 and TRBJ1-2 gives the full variable domain: DAGVTQSPTHLIKTRGQQVTLRCSPKSGHDTVSWYQQALGQGPQFIFQYYEEEERQRGNFPDRFSGHQFPNYSSELNVNALLLGDSALYLCASSLRTRRYYGYTFGSGTRLTVV.

V gene TRBV9 combines with J gene TRBJ2-2, with 8 nucleotides matching TRBD2. The junction had 7 bases not matched to a gene; V was cut back by 3 bases and J by 3 bases. The CDR3 extends over 16 amino acids. Germline V gene sequence: CDR1 SGDLS, CDR2 YYNGEE. For the CDR3, the DNA is TGTGCCAGCAGCGCACCGGGACTAGTGGACACCGGGGAGCTGTTTTTT. Translated, it gives CASSAPGLVDTGELFF.

The rearrangement links TRBV6-1 to TRBJ1-2; TRBD1 matches at 7 bases. Germline lookup yields CDR1 MNHNS and CDR2 SASEGT. This CDR3 comprises 14 residues. Trimming at V came to 6 bases and at J to 2 bases, leaving 6 bases not matched to a gene. In DNA, the CDR3 is TGTGCCAGCAGGACCTCGACAGGGAACTATGGCTACACCTTC. It yields the protein CASRTSTGNYGYTF.

Its frequency marks this clone as medium-sized (0.01 to 0.1%). Other DNA sequences in the sample encode the same CDR3. The rearrangement uses TRBV4-3 and TRBJ2-6; perhaps TRBD2 as D (5 bases). CDR1 and CDR2 from the germline V gene are LGHNA and YSLEER. V lost 0 bases to trimming and J lost 1 base, with 7 bases between them. The length of the CDR3 is 16 residues. The CDR3 is CASSQDRGSGANVLTF. DNA of the CDR3: TGCGCCAGCAGCCAAGATCGCGGGTCTGGGGCCAACGTCCTGACTTTC.

The chain recombines TRBV2 with TRBJ2-1, with 7 positions matching TRBD2. V shed 7 bases, J shed 6 bases, and the junction held 6 bases outside the gene matches. The CDR3 runs 13 residues. Germline V gene sequence: CDR1 SNHLY, CDR2 FYNNEI. Here the CDR3 DNA reads TGTGCCAGCAACCCGGGGGAGGGCAATGAGCAGTTCTTC. It is translated as CASNPGEGNEQFF.

The genes are TRBV7-2 and TRBJ1-6; D is uncertain. Germline-derived CDR1 and CDR2 are SGHTA and FQGNSA. The CDR3 extends over 16 amino acids. Trimming left V 5 bases short and J 0 bases short, with 11 bases between. CDR3 bases: TGTGCCAGCAGCCCTTCTGTCAGCTCCTATAATTCACCCCTCCACTTT. The encoded protein is CASSPSVSSYNSPLHF.